These T cell receptor beta chains were read from a single sample in a study of Tregs in tolerant kidney transplant recipients. Assay: immunoSEQ multiplex PCR; the TCRdb copy retains only in-frame clones and omits some. The table has just under 65,000 clones, roughly 98% seen once. Sequences were derived from Tregs from blood, sampled before the transplant. The receptors were gathered from a human donor who received a combined kidney and bone marrow transplant. CDR3s include the opening cysteine and the closing phenylalanine or tryptophan. Some rows mark clone size as missing; the rest say once, few, many or name a class of expanded clone.

v_gene | abundance | len | CDR3aa
TRBV7-3 | NA | 13 | CASSPSMTDTQYF
TRBV11-2 | NA | 14 | CASSQMNRVSPLHF
TRBV5-5 | NA | 12 | CASSLGDSRAFF
TRBV5-1 | NA | 14 | CASSLASNQETQYF
TRBV13 | NA | 13 | CASSWVQGSEAFF
TRBV2 | once | 15 | CASSWDFATNEKLFF
TRBV6-5 | few | 14 | CASSRQRGGTEAFF
TRBV9 | NA | 14 | CASSGGGSIGGYTF
TRBV7-9 | NA | 14 | CASSFSGGGEKLFF
TRBV27 | NA | 14 | CASSLQVNTGELFF
TRBV5-1 | NA | 15 | CASSLGTSGGGEQFF
TRBV7-2 | NA | 12 | CASSSPFGELFF
TRBV25-1 | once | 16 | CASSLTGTSGVETQYF
TRBV5-4 | NA | 13 | CASSLPPSRIYTF
TRBV6-5 | NA | 15 | CASSYSLDSSYEQYF
TRBV6-5 | once | 14 | CASRRDRQFYGYTF
TRBV4-3 | NA | 15 | CASSQGPIFPDTQYF
TRBV23-1 | NA | 17 | CASSSPPPLKQGYEQYF
TRBV10-3 | NA | 15 | CAISAPSASYNEQFF
TRBV28 | NA | 16 | CASSLTNFRGRTEAFF
TRBV28 | NA | 14 | CASSLLTENTEAFF
TRBV11-3 | NA | 13 | CASSPGTGNTIYF
TRBV6-4 | NA | 17 | CASSDPTELAEFYEQYF
TRBV7-7 | NA | 17 | CASSSTILAGGPEEQFF
TRBV2 | NA | 13 | CATKQGLNSPLHF
TRBV9 | NA | 15 | CASSVGQGVAYEQYF